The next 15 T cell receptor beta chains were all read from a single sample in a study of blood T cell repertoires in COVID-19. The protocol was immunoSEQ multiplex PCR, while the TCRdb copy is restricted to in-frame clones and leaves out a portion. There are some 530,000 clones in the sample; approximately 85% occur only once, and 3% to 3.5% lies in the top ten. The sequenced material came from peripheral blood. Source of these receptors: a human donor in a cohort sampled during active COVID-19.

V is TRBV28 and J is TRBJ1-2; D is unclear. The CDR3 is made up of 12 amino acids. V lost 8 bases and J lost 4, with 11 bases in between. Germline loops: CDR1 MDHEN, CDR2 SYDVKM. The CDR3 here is CASGLSSYGYTF. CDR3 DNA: TGTGCCAGCGGCTTGTCCAGCTATGGCTACACCTTC.

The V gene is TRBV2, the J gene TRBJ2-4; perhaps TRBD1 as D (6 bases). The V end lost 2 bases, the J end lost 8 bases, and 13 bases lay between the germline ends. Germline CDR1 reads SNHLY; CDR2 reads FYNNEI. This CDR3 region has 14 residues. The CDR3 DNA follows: TGTGCCAGCAGTGAACGGCAGGGGATGGACATTCAGTACTTC. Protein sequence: CASSERQGMDIQYF.

The CDR3 DNA reads TGTGCCAGCAGCCGGCTAACAGGCCTTGACTTCTATGGCTACACCTTC. Amino acids: CASSRLTGLDFYGYTF. The chain employs TRBV3-1 (or the pseudogene TRBV3-2) and TRBJ1-2; maybe TRBD1 (5 bases). The CDR3 extends over 16 amino acids. Germline CDR1 LGHDT, CDR2 YNNKEL (reference sequence). V was cut by 4 bases and J by 4 bases, with 19 bases left in between.

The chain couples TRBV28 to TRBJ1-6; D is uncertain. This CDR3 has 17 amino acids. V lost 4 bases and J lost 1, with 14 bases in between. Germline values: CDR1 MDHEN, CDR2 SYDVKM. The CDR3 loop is CASSSLDLGSYNSPLHF. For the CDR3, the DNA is TGTGCCAGCAGTTCTTTAGATCTCGGTTCCTATAATTCACCCCTCCACTTT.

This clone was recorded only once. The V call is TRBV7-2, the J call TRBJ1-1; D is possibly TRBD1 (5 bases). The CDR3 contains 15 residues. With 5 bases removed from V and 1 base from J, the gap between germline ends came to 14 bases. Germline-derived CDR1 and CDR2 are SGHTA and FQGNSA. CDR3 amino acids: CASSNYRIANTEAFF. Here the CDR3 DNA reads TGTGCCAGCAGCAATTACAGGATAGCGAACACTGAAGCTTTCTTT.

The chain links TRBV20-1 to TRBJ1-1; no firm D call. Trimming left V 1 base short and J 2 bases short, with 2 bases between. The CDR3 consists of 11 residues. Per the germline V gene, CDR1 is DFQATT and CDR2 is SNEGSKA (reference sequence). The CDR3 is CSARVNTEAFF. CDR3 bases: TGCAGTGCTAGAGTAAACACTGAAGCTTTCTTT.

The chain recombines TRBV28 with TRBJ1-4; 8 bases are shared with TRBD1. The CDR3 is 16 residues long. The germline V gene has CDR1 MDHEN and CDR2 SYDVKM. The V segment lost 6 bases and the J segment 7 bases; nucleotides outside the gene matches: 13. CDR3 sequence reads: CASSPDRGGMFEKLFF. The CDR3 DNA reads TGTGCCAGCAGCCCAGACAGGGGAGGGATGTTTGAAAAACTGTTTTTT.

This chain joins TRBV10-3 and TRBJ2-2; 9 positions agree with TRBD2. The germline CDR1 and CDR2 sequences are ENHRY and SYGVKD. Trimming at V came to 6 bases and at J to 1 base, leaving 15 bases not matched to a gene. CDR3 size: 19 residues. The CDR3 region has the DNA TGTGCCATCAGCCCCCCCTACGCGGGAGGGCCGGGGAACACCGGGGAGCTGTTTTTT. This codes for CAISPPYAGGPGNTGELFF.

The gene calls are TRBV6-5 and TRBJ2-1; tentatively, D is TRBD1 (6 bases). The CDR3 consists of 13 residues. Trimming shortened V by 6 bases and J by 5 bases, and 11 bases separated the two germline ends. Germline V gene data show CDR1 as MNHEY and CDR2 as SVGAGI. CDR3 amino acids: CASRGHADNEQFF. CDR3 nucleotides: TGTGCCAGCAGGGGACACGCCGACAATGAGCAGTTCTTC.

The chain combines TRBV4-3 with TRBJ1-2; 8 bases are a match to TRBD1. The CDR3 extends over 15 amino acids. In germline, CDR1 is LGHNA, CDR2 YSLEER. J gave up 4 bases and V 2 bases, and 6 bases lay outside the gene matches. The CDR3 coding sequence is TGCGCCAGCAGCCAATGGGCTACAGGGGGCTATGGCTACACCTTC. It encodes CASSQWATGGYGYTF.

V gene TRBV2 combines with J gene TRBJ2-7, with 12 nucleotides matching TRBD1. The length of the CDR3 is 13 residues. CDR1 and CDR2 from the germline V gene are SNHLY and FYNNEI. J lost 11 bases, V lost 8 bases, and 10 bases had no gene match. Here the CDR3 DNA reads TGTGCCAGCGGGGGACAGGGGGCCTTAAAGGAGTACTTC. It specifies CASGGQGALKEYF.

The CDR3 loop is CASSLTWGQLSGANVLTF. The CDR3 coding sequence is TGTGCCAGCAGTTTAACCTGGGGACAGCTCTCTGGGGCCAACGTCCTGACTTTC. The chain combines TRBV28 with TRBJ2-6; 7 nucleotides agree with TRBD1. The germline CDR1 and CDR2 sequences are MDHEN and SYDVKM. The CDR3 covers 18 residues. With 2 bases clipped from V and 0 bases from J, the junction kept 7 bases outside the gene matches.

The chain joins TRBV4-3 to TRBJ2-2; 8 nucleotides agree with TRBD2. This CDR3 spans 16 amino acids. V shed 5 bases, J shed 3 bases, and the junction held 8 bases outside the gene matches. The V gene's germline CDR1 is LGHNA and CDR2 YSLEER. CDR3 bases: TGCGCCAGCAGCTGGGGCGGGGGGCCGGACACCGGGGAGCTGTTTTTT. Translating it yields CASSWGGGPDTGELFF.

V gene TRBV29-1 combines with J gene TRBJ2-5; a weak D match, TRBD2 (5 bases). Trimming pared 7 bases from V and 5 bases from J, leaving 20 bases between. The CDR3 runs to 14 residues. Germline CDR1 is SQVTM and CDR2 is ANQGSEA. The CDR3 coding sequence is TGCAGCGCGATTTCGTCCCAGTCGGGGGAGACCCAGTACTTC. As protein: CSAISSQSGETQYF. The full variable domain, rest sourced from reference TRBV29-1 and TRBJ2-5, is SAVISQKPSRDICQRGTSLTIQCQVDSQVTMMFWYRQQPGQSLTLIATANQGSEATYESGFVIDKFPISRPNLTFSTLTVSNMSPEDSSIYLCSAISSQSGETQYFGPGTRLLVL.

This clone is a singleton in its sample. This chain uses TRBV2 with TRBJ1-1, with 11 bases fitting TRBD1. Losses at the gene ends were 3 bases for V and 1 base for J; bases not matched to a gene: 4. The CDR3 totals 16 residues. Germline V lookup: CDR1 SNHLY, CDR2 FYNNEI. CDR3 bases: TGTGCCAGCAGTGAGGACAGGGGGCTTGGGAACACTGAAGCTTTCTTT. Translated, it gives CASSEDRGLGNTEAFF.